Following are 18 T cell receptor beta chains from one sample sequenced in a study of T cells in Graves' hyperthyroidism and ophthalmopathy. The TCR beta CDR3 regions underwent amplification using RNA transcripts as the source. When the TCR CDR3 underwent first-round RT-PCR, the HTBI primer set was used. One entry per CDR3 protein, called by TCRdb with MiXCR from the multiplex PCR reads. The sample lists 640,000 or so distinct CDR3 sequences; 14% to 15% were seen once. Sequencing was done on a sample of blood. The receptors come from a woman aged 40 to 50 with Graves' ophthalmopathy.

This clonotype was seen only a few times. The rearrangement uses TRBV12-3 or TRBV12-4 and TRBJ2-3; D unresolved. The CDR3 length is 13 residues. V gave up 4 bases and J gave up 4 bases, with 9 bases separating them. The CDR3 DNA reads as TGTGCCAGCAGTTCCCTTGGGCCAGATACGCAGTATTTT. It yields the protein CASSSLGPDTQYF.

This clonotype was seen a few times. The rearrangement joins TRBV7-3 to TRBJ1-1; D is undetermined. Germline loops: CDR1 SGHTA, CDR2 FQGTGA. The CDR3 consists of 15 residues. The germline V and J ends were trimmed by 5 bases and 9 bases, with 22 bases remaining between them. The CDR3: CASSPTVPVRKKAFF. As DNA, the CDR3 is TGTGCCAGCAGCCCAACAGTGCCTGTGCGAAAAAAAGCTTTCTTT.

This clonotype has ten or more counts. The gene calls are TRBV6-5 and TRBJ2-5; D possibly uses TRBD1 or TRBD2 (5 bases each). The CDR3 is 14 amino acids. V was trimmed by 3 bases and J by 4 bases, leaving 12 bases between them. Per the germline V gene, CDR1 is MNHEY and CDR2 is SVGAGI. CDR3 nucleotides: TGTGCCAGCAGTTATTCGTGGGGGACAGAGACCCAGTACTTC. It yields the protein CASSYSWGTETQYF.

The table lists this clonotype with many counts. The chain is built from TRBV6-7 and TRBJ2-1, with 7 bases matching TRBD1. TRBV6-7 is filed as an ORF, its function uncertain. The CDR3 covers 17 residues. V lost 5 bases and J lost 1; bases outside the gene matches: 11. The CDR3 is CASSLTQGELSYNEQFF. CDR3 DNA: TGTGCCAGCAGTCTTACTCAGGGGGAACTATCCTACAATGAGCAGTTCTTC.

For this clonotype: A much larger clone differs by one base, so this may be a read error. The V and J genes are TRBV28 and TRBJ1-1, with 8 bases aligning to TRBD1. In germline, CDR1 is MDHEN, CDR2 SYDVKM. The CDR3 has 13 residues. CDR3 nucleotide sequence: TGTGTCAGCAGATCGACAGGGGACACTGAAGCTTTCTTT. This translates into CVSRSTGDTEAFF.

The rearrangement joins TRBV28 to TRBJ1-2, with 7 bases identical to TRBD1. Trimming cost V 6 bases and J 8 bases; bases outside gene matches: 9. Germline loops: CDR1 MDHEN, CDR2 SYDVKM. The CDR3 spans 13 residues. The chain's CDR3 is CASRLTGVWGYTF. The CDR3 DNA is TGTGCCAGCAGATTAACAGGGGTGTGGGGCTACACCTTC.

This clonotype has at least ten counts. The rearrangement links TRBV7-9 to TRBJ2-7; TRBD2 agrees at 10 bases. This CDR3 spans 13 amino acids. The germline V gene has CDR1 SEHNR and CDR2 FQNEAQ (reference sequence). The CDR3 is CASSHSGRAPLTV. As DNA, the CDR3 is TGTGCCAGCAGCCACAGCGGGAGGGCCCCCTTAACTGTC.

The sample holds many counts of this clonotype. The genes are TRBV6-5 and TRBJ2-7; 13 bases are shared with TRBD2. After removal of 6 bases from V and 3 bases from J, the junction contained 5 bases not matched to a gene. The CDR3 runs to 15 residues. CDR1 is MNHEY and CDR2 is SVGAGI in the germline V gene. The CDR3 DNA reads TGTGCCAGCAGCTGGACTAGCGGGAGTAACTACGAGCAGTACTTC. The encoded protein is CASSWTSGSNYEQYF.

The table lists this clonotype with many counts. The CDR3: CASRSGQANTEAFF. The CDR3 DNA follows: TGTGCCAGCAGGTCCGGGCAGGCGAACACTGAAGCTTTCTTT. The genes are TRBV6-1 and TRBJ1-1, with no clear D. V lost 6 bases, J lost 1 base, and 12 bases lay in between. This CDR3 is 14 amino acids long. Per the germline V gene, CDR1 is MNHNS and CDR2 is SASEGT.

Ten or more counts support this clonotype. The chain links TRBV6-2 or TRBV6-3 to TRBJ2-7; D uncertain. V lost 7 bases to trimming and J lost 8 bases, with 21 bases between them. Germline V lookup: CDR1 MNHEY, CDR2 SVGEGT. The CDR3 runs 14 residues. In DNA form, the CDR3 reads TGTGCCAGCACTCAACAAGAAGGAACGGCGCAGCAGTACTTC. Translation gives CASTQQEGTAQQYF.

This clonotype was seen a few times. This chain joins TRBV14 and TRBJ1-1; D is ambiguous. This CDR3 has 13 amino acids. The germline gives CDR1 SGHDN, CDR2 FVKESK. V dropped 3 bases and J dropped 2 bases, with 7 bases sitting between them. DNA for the CDR3: TGTGCCAGCAGCCAGCAGTTTAACACTGAAGCTTTCTTT. Residues: CASSQQFNTEAFF.

This rearrangement joins TRBV24-1 to TRBJ2-7; TRBD2 matches 12 bases. This CDR3 has 15 residues. Unmatched junction bases numbered 8, after V lost 5 bases and J lost 7 bases. CDR1 and CDR2 (germline): KGHDR, SFDVKD. CDR3 in amino acids: CATSAEGLAGGEQYF. CDR3 nucleotides: TGTGCCACCAGTGCCGAGGGACTAGCGGGCGGGGAGCAGTACTTC.

The J gene is TRBJ2-4, the V gene TRBV28; 13 nucleotides align to TRBD2. The germline gives CDR1 MDHEN, CDR2 SYDVKM. The CDR3 covers 16 residues. The ends lost 7 bases at V and 8 bases at J; junction bases unmatched: 11. CDR3 nucleotides: TGTGCCAGCAAAGTAACTAGCGGGAGGGGTAAGGACATTCAGTACTTC. This sequence encodes CASKVTSGRGKDIQYF.

This clonotype appeared many times. CDR3 amino acids: CASSEPAMNTEAFF. The CDR3, as DNA: TGTGCCAGCAGTGAACCCGCCATGAACACTGAAGCTTTCTTT. The chain joins TRBV6-1 to TRBJ1-1, with D unclear. In germline, CDR1 is MNHNS, CDR2 SASEGT. The CDR3 totals 14 residues. V shed 2 bases and J shed 0 bases, with 7 bases lying between them.

This clonotype was picked up many times. The chain recombines TRBV28 with TRBJ1-2; D remains ambiguous. CDR3 length: 13 residues. Germline lookup yields CDR1 MDHEN and CDR2 SYDVKM. V was trimmed by 6 bases and J by 8 bases, leaving 16 bases between them. The CDR3 reads CASSPGREGGYTF. The CDR3 DNA reads TGTGCCAGCAGCCCTGGGAGGGAAGGGGGCTACACCTTC.

This clonotype was detected many times. V gene TRBV27 combines with J gene TRBJ2-7; D unclear. Germline loops: CDR1 MNHEY, CDR2 SMNVEV (reference sequence). V was cut by 5 bases and J by 3 bases, with 17 bases left in between. The CDR3 runs to 15 residues. Written as DNA, the CDR3 is TGTGCCAGCAGTCCCAGCCCCTCCCGCTTCTACGAGCAGTACTTC. This encodes CASSPSPSRFYEQYF.

The sample holds many counts of this clonotype. V usage is TRBV27 and J usage is TRBJ1-2, with a tentative D call TRBD1 (5 bases). Germline V gives CDR1 MNHEY, CDR2 SMNVEV (reference sequence). V gave up 0 bases and J gave up 0 bases, with 11 bases separating them. The CDR3 consists of 16 residues. CDR3 protein: CASSLSRQPTNYGYTF. The CDR3 DNA follows: TGTGCCAGCAGTTTATCAAGACAGCCGACTAACTATGGCTACACCTTC.

There are many counts of this clonotype. The rearrangement uses TRBV6-5 and TRBJ1-2, with TRBD1 as a possible D gene (6 bases). Deletions cut 6 bases from V and 7 bases from J, with 24 bases between. Germline CDR1 and CDR2: MNHEY and SVGAGI. The CDR3 runs to 16 residues. In DNA, the CDR3 is TGTGCCAGCAGGACTACGAATATTAGGGGGGCCTTTGGCTACACCTTC. Translation gives CASRTTNIRGAFGYTF.